Below, 15 T cell receptor beta chains from the same sample are listed, as sequenced in a study of blood T cell repertoires in COVID-19. Data came from immunoSEQ multiplex PCR; TCRdb stores just in-frame clones and leaves some out. The sample consists of about 120,000 clones, over 65% of them appearing once. Sample: peripheral blood. Source of these receptors: a man under 40 with acute or convalescent COVID-19.

V usage is TRBV5-1 and J usage is TRBJ2-6, with 11 bases aligning to TRBD1. CDR1 SGHRS and CDR2 YFSETQ come from the germline V gene. This CDR3 contains 18 residues. After removal of 4 bases from V and 0 bases from J, the junction contained 6 bases not matched to a gene. CDR3 sequence reads: CASSTTGTGGSGANVLTF. CDR3 sequence (DNA): TGCGCCAGCAGCACGACCGGGACAGGGGGCTCTGGGGCCAACGTCCTGACTTTC.

The chain combines TRBV25-1 with TRBJ1-2; possible D gene TRBD1, 5 bases. V lost 1 base and J lost 4, with 10 bases in between. Per germline, CDR1 MGHDK and CDR2 SYGVNS. The CDR3 loop spans 14 amino acids. CDR3 in amino acids: CASSESGLIYGYTF. The CDR3 nucleotides are TGTGCCAGCAGTGAATCGGGACTGATCTATGGCTACACCTTC.

V is TRBV2 and J is TRBJ1-2, with D unclear. V gave up 4 bases and J gave up 6 bases, with 9 bases separating them. Germline V lookup: CDR1 SNHLY, CDR2 FYNNEI. The CDR3 sequence is 12 residues long. The CDR3 nucleotides read TGTGCCAGCAGTGTGAAACAGCATGGCTACACCTTC. Its protein is CASSVKQHGYTF.

This clone was seen once. The V gene is TRBV21-1, the J gene TRBJ2-7; the table's D gene call, TRBD1, was not cross checked with the DNA. TRBV21-1 is recorded as a pseudogene. The CDR3 has 16 amino acids. CDR3 in amino acids: CASSKERRQGVYEQYF. CDR3 coding DNA: TGTGCCAGCAGCAAGGAGCGGCGACAGGGGGTCTACGAGCAGTACTTC.

The rearrangement joins TRBV28 to TRBJ2-2; perhaps TRBD1 as D (6 bases). Trimming stripped 4 bases from V and 3 bases from J, with 12 bases between. The germline V gene has CDR1 MDHEN and CDR2 SYDVKM. The CDR3 is 15 residues long. CDR3 protein: CASSSLQGDTGELFF. For the CDR3, the DNA is TGTGCCAGCAGTTCATTACAGGGTGACACCGGGGAGCTGTTTTTT. The whole variable domain, remainder taken from reference TRBV28 and TRBJ2-2, is DVKVTQSSRYLVKRTGEKVFLECVQDMDHENMFWYRQDPGLGLRLIYFSYDVKMKEKGDIPEGYSVSREKKERFSLILESASTNQTSMYLCASSSLQGDTGELFFGEGSRLTVL.

J is TRBJ1-4 and V is TRBV6-1; 10 bases line up with TRBD1. V was pared by 4 bases and J by 3 bases, with 5 bases of the junction left unmatched. Germline CDR1 is MNHNS and CDR2 is SASEGT. This CDR3 is 16 amino acids long. The CDR3 spells CASSGGQGTPNEKLFF. As DNA, the CDR3 is TGTGCCAGCAGTGGGGGACAGGGGACGCCTAATGAAAAACTGTTTTTT.

V usage is TRBV9 and J usage is TRBJ1-6; TRBD1 matches 10 bases. This CDR3 has 17 amino acids. Losses at the gene ends were 1 base for V and 4 bases for J; bases not matched to a gene: 5. Germline assignment: CDR1 SGDLS and CDR2 YYNGEE. In nucleotides, the CDR3 is TGTGCCAGCAGCGTAAGCGACAGGGGGCGATATAATTCACCCCTCCACTTT. Its protein product is CASSVSDRGRYNSPLHF.

The V and J genes are TRBV29-1 and TRBJ2-1, with TRBD2 matching 7 bases. After removal of 1 base from V and 8 bases from J, the junction contained 5 bases not matched to a gene. This CDR3 comprises 13 residues. Germline V gene data show CDR1 as SQVTM and CDR2 as ANQGSEA. The CDR3, as DNA: TGCAGCGTTGAAGGGACTAGTCTCTATGAGCAGTTCTTC. Encoded protein: CSVEGTSLYEQFF.

V gene TRBV7-2 combines with J gene TRBJ2-1, with 11 bases lining up with TRBD2. This CDR3 region has 16 residues. The germline V gene encodes CDR1 SGHTA and CDR2 FQGNSA. Unmatched junction bases numbered 1, after V lost 0 bases and J lost 3 bases. This chain's CDR3 is CASSLASGGVYNEQFF. The CDR3 DNA follows: TGTGCCAGCAGCTTAGCTAGCGGGGGGGTCTACAATGAGCAGTTCTTC.

The genes are TRBV10-3 and TRBJ2-7, with 11 bases that match TRBD2. The CDR3 length is 15 residues. Germline V gives CDR1 ENHRY, CDR2 SYGVKD. V was pared by 9 bases and J by 4 bases, with 11 bases of the junction left unmatched. The CDR3 DNA reads as TGTGCCATTAGCACTAGCGGGGGATCCATATACGAGCAGTACTTC. It translates to CAISTSGGSIYEQYF.

This chain uses TRBV6-6 with TRBJ1-4; 7 positions agree with TRBD1. Germline V CDR1 and CDR2: MNHNY, SVGAGI (reference sequence). V lost 6 bases, J lost 7 bases, and 8 bases stayed unmatched. The CDR3 contains 14 residues. CDR3 protein: CASRNWAGGEKLFF. The CDR3 DNA reads TGTGCCAGCAGAAACTGGGCAGGGGGTGAAAAACTGTTTTTT.

This clone was picked up a small number of times. The chain carries TRBV6-5 and TRBJ1-6, with TRBD1 matching over 7 bases. With V trimmed by 6 bases and J by 10 bases, 12 bases remained unmatched. CDR3 length: 15 residues. From germline, CDR1 is MNHEY and CDR2 SVGAGI. The CDR3 coding sequence is TGTGCCAGCAGGGACTTGGGCAGGGGGGAATCACCCCTCCACTTT. It yields the protein CASRDLGRGESPLHF.

The CDR3 loop reads CAWGLAGGSLSTDTQYF. Here the CDR3 DNA reads TGTGCCTGGGGATTAGCGGGAGGATCCTTAAGCACAGATACGCAGTATTTT. The chain joins TRBV30 to TRBJ2-3; 10 nucleotides line up with TRBD2. There are 17 residues in the CDR3. Germline V gene data show CDR1 as GTSNPN and CDR2 as SVGIG (reference sequence). J was trimmed by 0 bases and V by 5 bases; bases with no gene match: 11.

The chain carries TRBV6-4 and TRBJ1-2; D perhaps matches TRBD1 (5 bases). The CDR3 spans 13 residues. The germline gives CDR1 MRHNA, CDR2 SNTAGT. V lost 4 bases, J lost 3 bases, and 9 bases lay in between. The CDR3 region is CASSAPGDYGYTF. CDR3 DNA: TGTGCCAGCAGTGCCCCGGGGGACTATGGCTACACCTTC.

The chain combines TRBV5-1 with TRBJ2-7; D is possibly TRBD1 (5 bases). V gave up 0 bases and J gave up 4 bases, with 11 bases separating them. Germline values: CDR1 SGHRS, CDR2 YFSETQ. There are 14 residues in the CDR3. Here the CDR3 reads CASSLAREGYEQYF. The CDR3 DNA reads as TGCGCCAGCAGCTTGGCCAGGGAAGGGTACGAGCAGTACTTC. The full variable domain, completed using reference TRBV5-1 and TRBJ2-7, is KAGVTQTPRYLIKTRGQQVTLSCSPISGHRSVSWYQQTPGQGLQFLFEYFSETQRNKGNFPGRFSGRQFSNSRSEMNVSTLELGDSALYLCASSLAREGYEQYFGPGTRLTVT.